The 2 T cell receptor beta chains listed next were all sequenced from one sample in a study of T cell responses to AZD1222 COVID-19 vaccine. Method: immunoSEQ multiplex PCR; TCRdb's copy keeps in-frame clones and lacks some. The sample lists around 210,000 clones, roughly 94% occurring once. This specimen was peripheral blood, taken 28 days after the second dose of the MenACWY control vaccine. Receptors were obtained from an adult who received the MenACWY meningococcal vaccine as a control.

The CDR3 sequence: CATSRDLGRRPQHF. CDR3 DNA: TGTGCCACCAGCAGAGATTTGGGACGAAGGCCCCAGCATTTT. The J gene is TRBJ1-5, the V gene TRBV15; possible D gene TRBD1, 5 bases. The CDR3 covers 14 residues. Trimming took 0 bases from V and 9 from J, leaving 12 bases between them. Germline lookup yields CDR1 LNHNV and CDR2 YYDKDF (reference sequence).

The rearrangement links TRBV27 to TRBJ2-3; 7 bases align to TRBD2. CDR1 is MNHEY, CDR2 SMNVEV, per germline (reference sequence). The V segment lost 5 bases and the J segment 2 bases; nucleotides outside the gene matches: 1. The CDR3 extends over 13 amino acids. As DNA, the CDR3 is TGTGCCAGCAGTGGGACTAACACAGATACGCAGTATTTT. Translating gives CASSGTNTDTQYF.